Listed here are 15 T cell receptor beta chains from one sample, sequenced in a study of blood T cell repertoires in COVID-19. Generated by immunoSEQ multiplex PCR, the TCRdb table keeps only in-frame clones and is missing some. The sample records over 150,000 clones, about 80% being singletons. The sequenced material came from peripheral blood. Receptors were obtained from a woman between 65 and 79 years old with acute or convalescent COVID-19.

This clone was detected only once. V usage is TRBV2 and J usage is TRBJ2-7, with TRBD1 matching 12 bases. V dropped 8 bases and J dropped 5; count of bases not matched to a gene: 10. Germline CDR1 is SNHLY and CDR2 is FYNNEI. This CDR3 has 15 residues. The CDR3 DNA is TGTGCCAGCGACGACGGGACAGGGGGCTCTAACGAGCAGTACTTC. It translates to CASDDGTGGSNEQYF.

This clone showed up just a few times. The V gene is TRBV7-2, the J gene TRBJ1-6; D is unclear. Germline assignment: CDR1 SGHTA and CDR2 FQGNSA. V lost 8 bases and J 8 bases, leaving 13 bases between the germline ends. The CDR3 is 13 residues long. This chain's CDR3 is CASRAGNHSPLHF. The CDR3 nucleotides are TGTGCCAGCCGAGCGGGTAATCATTCACCCCTCCACTTT.

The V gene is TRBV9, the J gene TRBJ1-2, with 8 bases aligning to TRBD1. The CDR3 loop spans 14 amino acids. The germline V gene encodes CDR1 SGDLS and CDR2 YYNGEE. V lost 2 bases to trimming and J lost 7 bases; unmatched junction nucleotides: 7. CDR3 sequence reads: CASSVMTGEGGYTF. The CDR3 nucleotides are TGTGCCAGCAGCGTCATGACAGGGGAAGGTGGCTACACCTTC.

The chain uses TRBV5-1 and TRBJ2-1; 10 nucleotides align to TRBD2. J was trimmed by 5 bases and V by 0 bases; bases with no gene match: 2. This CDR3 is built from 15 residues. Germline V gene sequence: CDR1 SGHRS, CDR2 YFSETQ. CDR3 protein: CASSLALAGDNEQFF. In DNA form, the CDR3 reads TGCGCCAGCAGCTTGGCCCTAGCGGGGGACAATGAGCAGTTCTTC.

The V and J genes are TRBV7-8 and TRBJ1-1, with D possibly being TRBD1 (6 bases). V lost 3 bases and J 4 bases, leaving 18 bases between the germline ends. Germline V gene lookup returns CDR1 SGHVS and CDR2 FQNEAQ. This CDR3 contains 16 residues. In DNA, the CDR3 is TGTGCCAGCAGCTTTCGCCGGGGGGCGGGCGGCACTGAAGCTTTCTTT. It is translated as CASSFRRGAGGTEAFF. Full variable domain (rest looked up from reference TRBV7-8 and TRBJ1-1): GAGVSQSPRYKVAKRGQDVALRCDPISGHVSLFWYQQALGQGPEFLTYFQNEAQLDKSGLPSDRFFAERPEGSVSTLKIQRTQQEDSAVYLCASSFRRGAGGTEAFFGQGTRLTVV.

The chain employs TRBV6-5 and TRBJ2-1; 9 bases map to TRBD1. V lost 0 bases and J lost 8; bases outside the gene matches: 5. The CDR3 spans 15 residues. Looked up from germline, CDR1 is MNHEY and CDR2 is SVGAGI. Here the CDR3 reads CASSYSGTGWDEQFF. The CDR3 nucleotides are TGTGCCAGCAGTTACTCGGGGACAGGGTGGGATGAGCAGTTCTTC.

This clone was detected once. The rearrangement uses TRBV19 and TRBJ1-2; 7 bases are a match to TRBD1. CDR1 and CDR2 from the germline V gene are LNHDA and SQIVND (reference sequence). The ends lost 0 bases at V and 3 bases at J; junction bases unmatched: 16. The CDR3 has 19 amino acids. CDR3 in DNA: TGTGCCAGTAGTATAGATGTTGGGACAGCTACCCCGAGGGACTATGGCTACACCTTC. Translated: CASSIDVGTATPRDYGYTF.

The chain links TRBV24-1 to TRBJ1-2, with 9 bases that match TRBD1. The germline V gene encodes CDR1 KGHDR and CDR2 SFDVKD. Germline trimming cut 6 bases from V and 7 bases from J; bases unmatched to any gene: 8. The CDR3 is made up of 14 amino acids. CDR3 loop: CATSRDRDVAGYTF. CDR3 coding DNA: TGTGCCACCAGTCGGGACAGGGACGTTGCTGGCTACACCTTC.

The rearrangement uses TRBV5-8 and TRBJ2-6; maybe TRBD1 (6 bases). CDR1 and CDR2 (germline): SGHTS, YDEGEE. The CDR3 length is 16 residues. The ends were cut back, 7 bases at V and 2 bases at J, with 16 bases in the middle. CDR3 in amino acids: CASRLSGVPGANVLTF. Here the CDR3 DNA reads TGTGCCAGCCGGCTTTCAGGGGTCCCTGGGGCCAACGTCCTGACTTTC.

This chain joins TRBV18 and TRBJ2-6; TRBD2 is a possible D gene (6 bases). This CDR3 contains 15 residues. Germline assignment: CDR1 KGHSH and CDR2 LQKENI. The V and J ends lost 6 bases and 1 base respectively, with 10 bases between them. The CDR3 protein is CASSRGRSGANVLTF. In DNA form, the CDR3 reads TGTGCCAGCTCCCGGGGGAGGTCTGGGGCCAACGTCCTGACTTTC.

CDR3 in amino acids: CASTSQGQLNTEAFF. The CDR3 nucleotides are TGTGCCAGCACCTCCCAGGGACAGTTGAACACTGAAGCTTTCTTT. The chain combines TRBV7-8 with TRBJ1-1, with 7 bases lining up with TRBD1. The CDR3 covers 15 residues. Germline CDR1 SGHVS, CDR2 FQNEAQ. V dropped 7 bases and J dropped 0; count of bases not matched to a gene: 8.

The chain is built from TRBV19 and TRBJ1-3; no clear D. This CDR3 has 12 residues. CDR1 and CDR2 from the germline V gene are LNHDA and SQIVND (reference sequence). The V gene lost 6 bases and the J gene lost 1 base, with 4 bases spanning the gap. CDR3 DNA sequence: TGTGCCAGTAGCTTTTCTGGAAACACCATATATTTT. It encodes CASSFSGNTIYF.

The CDR3 loop is CAWSVRTGGQLEKLFF. In DNA, the CDR3 is TGTGCCTGGAGTGTAAGGACAGGGGGGCAACTTGAAAAACTGTTTTTT. This chain uses TRBV30 with TRBJ1-4; 10 bases match TRBD1. In germline, CDR1 is GTSNPN, CDR2 SVGIG (reference sequence). The CDR3 is 16 amino acids. Losses at the gene ends were 0 bases for V and 7 bases for J; bases not matched to a gene: 8. The full variable domain, completed using reference TRBV30 and TRBJ1-4, is SQTIHQWPATLVQPVGSPLSLECTVEGTSNPNLYWYRQAAGRGLQLLFYSVGIGQISSEVPQNLSASRPQDRQFILSSKKLLLSDSGFYLCAWSVRTGGQLEKLFFGSGTQLSVL.

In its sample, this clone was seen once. The CDR3 reads CASSRGSPYNSPLHF. DNA for the CDR3: TGTGCCAGCAGTAGGGGTAGCCCCTATAATTCACCCCTCCACTTT. The rearrangement links TRBV6-5 to TRBJ1-6, with D maybe TRBD1 (5 bases). The germline V and J ends were trimmed by 5 bases and 2 bases, with 10 bases remaining between them. This CDR3 is built from 15 residues. Germline lookup yields CDR1 MNHEY and CDR2 SVGAGI.

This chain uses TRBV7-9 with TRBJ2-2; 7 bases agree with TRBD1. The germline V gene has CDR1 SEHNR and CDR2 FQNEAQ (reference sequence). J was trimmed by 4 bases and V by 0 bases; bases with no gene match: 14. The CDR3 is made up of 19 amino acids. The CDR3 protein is CASSLALDRSSRGTGELFF. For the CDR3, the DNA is TGTGCCAGCAGCTTAGCGCTGGACAGGTCTTCCCGAGGCACCGGGGAGCTGTTTTTT.